Listed below are T cell receptor beta chains from one sample, sequenced in a study of naive and memory T cell subsets. TCRdb independently ran MiXCR on the 5' RACE reads; one entry per CDR3 protein. Counted here are 20,000 to 25,000 distinct CDR3 sequences, 4% to 4.5% occurring once; the ten biggest clones make up 7% to 10%. Receptors originate from a male donor in good health. CDR3s include the opening cysteine and the closing phenylalanine or tryptophan. A D gene is named only where the DNA matches it firmly. Not every row has a clone size; where given, it reads once, few, many or a size class.

TRBD1	many	TRBJ2-2	TRBV19	TGTGCCAGTAGTATACGCAGGACAGGGGGCTCCGGGGAGCTGTTTTTT	CASSIRRTGGSGELFF
.	many	TRBJ1-5	TRBV6-2/TRBV6-3	TGTGCCAGCGCTTGGACGGCAAATCAGCCCCAGCATTTT	CASAWTANQPQHF
.	many	TRBJ2-7	TRBV29-1	TGCAGCGTTGAAGATAGGTTTGAGGGCGAGCAGTACTTC	CSVEDRFEGEQYF
TRBD1	many	TRBJ2-1	TRBV7-9	TGTGCCAACAGCAAGGGACAGGGGCACCCCGAGTTCTTC	CANSKGQGHPEFF
TRBD1	many	TRBJ2-2	TRBV7-2	TGTGCCAGCAGCTTAGGACGACAGGGTGGGGAGCTGTTTTTT	CASSLGRQGGELFF
TRBD2	many	TRBJ2-3	TRBV4-3	TGCGCCAGCAGCCAATACGGGGGGGCGGGGAACACAGATACGCAGTATTTT	CASSQYGGAGNTDTQYF
.	many	TRBJ1-5	TRBV29-1	TGCAGCGTTGAAGAGGATGTGGGTCAGCCCCAGCATTTT	CSVEEDVGQPQHF
.	many	TRBJ2-1	TRBV29-1	TGCAGCGTTGAGGGCGGACGATACTCCTACAATGAGCAGTTCTTC	CSVEGGRYSYNEQFF
TRBD2	many	TRBJ2-4	TRBV30	TGTGCCGGGGCCCGGGGGGATCGAGCCAAAAACATTCAGTACTTC	CAGARGDRAKNIQYF
TRBD2	many	TRBJ2-3	TRBV5-4	TGTGCCAGCACCGGAATAGCGGGGGGACCCCCCACAGATACGCAGTATTTT	CASTGIAGGPPTDTQYF
.	many	TRBJ1-5	TRBV18	TGTGCCAGCTCCCCTTCAAGGAATCAGCCCCAGCATTTT	CASSPSRNQPQHF
TRBD1	many	TRBJ2-1	TRBV3-1	TGTGCCAGCAGCCCTCCCGGGACAGGGAGCAATGAGCAGTTCTTC	CASSPPGTGSNEQFF
.	many	TRBJ1-1	TRBV29-1	TGCAGCGTCCAGGACAGTCCGAACACTGAAGCTTTCTTT	CSVQDSPNTEAFF
.	many	TRBJ2-7	TRBV6-2/TRBV6-3	TGTGCCACCAAACTTCTGGGGGTCCCCTACGAGCAGTACTTC	CATKLLGVPYEQYF
.	many	TRBJ2-5	TRBV20-1	TGCAGTGCCCCAGAGACCCAGTACTTC	CSAPETQYF
.	many	TRBJ1-4	TRBV6-5	TGTGCCAGCAGTATCCGACGGGCAACTAATGAAAAACTGTTTTTT	CASSIRRATNEKLFF
TRBD2	many	TRBJ2-7	TRBV29-1	TGCAGCGCCTTGGGGACTAGCGGGAGGACCTCCTACGAGCAGTACTTC	CSALGTSGRTSYEQYF
.	many	TRBJ2-6	TRBV6-5	TGTGCCACCCTCAAAGAGATCTCCTCCTCTGGGGCCAACGTCCTGACTTTC	CATLKEISSSGANVLTF
.	many	TRBJ2-7	TRBV12-3/TRBV12-4	TGTGCCAGCGGGGCGGGGCAGGGGTATGCCGAGCAGTACTTC	CASGAGQGYAEQYF
TRBD1	many	TRBJ1-5	TRBV6-1	TGTGCCAGCAGTGTACTATTAGCCGGGACAGGGGCTTTTCAGCCCCAGCATTTT	CASSVLLAGTGAFQPQHF
TRBD2	many	TRBJ2-3	TRBV12-3/TRBV12-4	TGTGCCAGCCAAGGCCGGGCCCAGGGGGCCGGGACTAGCGGGGGGACGTCTTCTTATACGCAGTATTTT	CASQGRAQGAGTSGGTSSYTQYF
.	.	TRBJ2-1	TRBV3-1	TGTGCCAGCAGCCAAGTTGATTGCGGTGAGCAGTTCTTC	CASSQVDCGEQFF
.	many	TRBJ1-4	TRBV7-9	TGTGCCAGCAGCTTGGGGAGCATGGCTACTAATGAAAAACTGTTTTTT	CASSLGSMATNEKLFF
TRBD2	many	TRBJ2-1	TRBV15	TGTGCCACCAGCAGAGACTTCGGACTAGCGGGATCGGGTGAGCAGTTCTTC	CATSRDFGLAGSGEQFF
.	many	TRBJ1-1	TRBV11-1	TGTGCCAGCAGCTTAGCCAGACTTAACACTGAAGCTTTCTTT	CASSLARLNTEAFF
.	many	TRBJ2-5	TRBV29-1	TGCAGCGTTGAAGATCCGGGGAGCGGGGAGACCCAGTACTTC	CSVEDPGSGETQYF
TRBD1	many	TRBJ2-5	TRBV6-6	TGTGCCAGCAGTTACTCGACAGGGCAAGAGACCCAGTACTTC	CASSYSTGQETQYF
.	many	TRBJ2-4	TRBV20-1	TGCAGTGCTAGAGTGGCCGCTAGGGACATTCAGTACTTC	CSARVAARDIQYF
TRBD1	many	TRBJ2-3	TRBV7-2	TGTGCCAGCAGCTTAGGCCCTGGGGGGACAGGGGTATATACGCAGTATTTT	CASSLGPGGTGVYTQYF